The TCR beta chain under discussion was sequenced for a study of vaccination and CD4 T cells after COVID-19. The Oncomine TCR Beta short-read assay was what sequenced the DNA obtained from cultured CD4+ T cells. TCRdb re-derived calls from the PCR reads in MiXCR, one entry per CDR3 protein. The table includes approximately 17,000 distinct CDR3 sequences, approximately 50% detected once. General study points: A nonsignificant rise from roughly 22 to 38 was seen in the median number of SARS-CoV-2-reactive clonotypes.

Points on this clonotype: Its target is unknown.

Treatment in this sample: roughly 10-day PBMC culture with coronavirus spike peptide pools or control peptides (ViraFEST assay). V lost 2 bases, J lost 2 bases, and 4 bases lay in between. Germline V gene lookup returns CDR1 SGHAT and CDR2 FQNNGV. There are 13 residues in the CDR3. The sequences come from CD4+ T cells from blood, cultured in vitro, collected before SARS-CoV-2 vaccination. The chain joins TRBV11-2 to TRBJ1-3; D uncertain. This TCR derives from a human donor who had recovered from COVID-19. In DNA, the CDR3 is TGTGCCAGCAGCTTAAGGGCTGGAAACACCATATATTTT. Amino acids: CASSLRAGNTIYF.